This T cell receptor beta chain was identified during a study of vaccination effects on CD4 cells after COVID-19. From germline, CDR1 is MGHDK and CDR2 SYGVNS. The CDR3 has 15 amino acids. V was clipped by 5 bases and J by 6 bases; unmatched bases: 11. Assay: immunoSEQ multiplex PCR; the TCRdb copy retains only in-frame clones and omits some. The data show tens of thousands of clones, with roughly 81% seen just once and roughly 15% held by the top ten. After expansion with viral peptide pools in the ViraFEST assay, antigen-specific CD4+ T cells were sequenced. When ten to eleven days of culture had elapsed, CD4+ T cells were isolated. Participants each got two BNT162b2 or mRNA-1273 vaccine doses. Half-medium exchanges with IL-2 medium took place on days 3 and 7. Worth noting for this clone: Its antigen remains unknown.

This specimen was CD4+ T cells from PBMCs cultured with HCoV-229E spike peptides, taken after COVID-19 vaccination. The gene calls are TRBV25-1 and TRBJ2-7, with TRBD1 matching 9 bases. The receptor's source is a human donor who received a COVID-19 vaccine. Here the CDR3 DNA reads TGTGCCAGCAGTATGCCGGGACAGGGCACCACCGAGCAGTACTTC. Protein sequence: CASSMPGQGTTEQYF.